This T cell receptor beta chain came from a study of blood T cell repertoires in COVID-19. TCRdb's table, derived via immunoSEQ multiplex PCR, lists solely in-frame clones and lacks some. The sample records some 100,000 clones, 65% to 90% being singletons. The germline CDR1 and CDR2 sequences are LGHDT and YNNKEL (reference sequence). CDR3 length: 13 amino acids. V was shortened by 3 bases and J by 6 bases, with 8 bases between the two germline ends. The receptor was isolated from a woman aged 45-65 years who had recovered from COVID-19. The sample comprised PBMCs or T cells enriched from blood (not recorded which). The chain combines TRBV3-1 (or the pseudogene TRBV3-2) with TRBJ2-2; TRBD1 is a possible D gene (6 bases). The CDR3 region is CASSQGAPGELFF. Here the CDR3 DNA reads TGTGCCAGCAGCCAGGGGGCGCCCGGGGAGCTGTTTTTT.